Listed here is a single TCR beta chain. Its target is not known. The sample is drawn from a study of cytomegalovirus exposure and HLA in healthy donors. Study-level points and caveats: Among TCR sequences, most were rare, though some public TCRs appeared in many donors. Researchers counted roughly 150 TCR beta chains as cytomegalovirus-associated.

TCRdb's table, derived via immunoSEQ multiplex PCR, lists solely in-frame clones and lacks some. The sample shows roughly 300,000 clones, 75% to 90% of them seen only once. The validation cohort, a group of more than 95 subjects, included the donors and was separate from the approximately 700-subject first cohort. Losses at the gene ends were 7 bases for V and 6 bases for J; bases not matched to a gene: 1. Germline lookup yields CDR1 LNHDA and CDR2 SQIVND (reference sequence). The CDR3 loop spans 13 amino acids. This chain connects TRBV19 to TRBJ2-3; 13 bases line up with TRBD2. Sequenced sample: PBMCs. This receptor was identified in a woman in her thirties in good health and CMV-seropositive. The CDR3 region has the DNA TGTGCCAGTACGACTAGCGGGAGGGATACGCAGTATTTT. As protein: CASTTSGRDTQYF.